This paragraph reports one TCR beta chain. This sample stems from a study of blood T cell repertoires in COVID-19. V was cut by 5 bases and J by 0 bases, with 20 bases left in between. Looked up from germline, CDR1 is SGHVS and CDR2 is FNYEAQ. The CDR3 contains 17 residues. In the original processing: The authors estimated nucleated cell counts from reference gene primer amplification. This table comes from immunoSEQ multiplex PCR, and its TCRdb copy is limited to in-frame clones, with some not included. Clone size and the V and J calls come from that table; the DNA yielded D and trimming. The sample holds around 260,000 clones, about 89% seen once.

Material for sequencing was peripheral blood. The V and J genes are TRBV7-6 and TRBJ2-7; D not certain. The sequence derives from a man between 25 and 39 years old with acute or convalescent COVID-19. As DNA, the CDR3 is TGTGCCAGCAGCCCTGTGGGCGCCTACCTTAGCTCCTACGAGCAGTACTTC. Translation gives CASSPVGAYLSSYEQYF.